This entry lists 30 T cell receptor beta chains sequenced from one sample in a study of blood T cell repertoires in COVID-19. The repertoire was sequenced with immunoSEQ multiplex PCR; TCRdb's copy has only in-frame clones and lacks some. The data show 150,000 to 200,000 clones, about 81% seen once. The specimen was peripheral blood. The receptors here all came from a woman aged 80 or older with COVID-19, enrolled during active disease.

The genes are TRBV5-1 and TRBJ2-7; possibly TRBD1 for D (5 bases). The CDR3 is 15 residues long. V lost 1 base and J lost 3, with 14 bases in between. Germline CDR1 SGHRS, CDR2 YFSETQ. CDR3 nucleotide sequence: TGCGCCAGCAGCTTGCGAGTAGGGGTCCTCTACGAGCAGTACTTC. It yields the protein CASSLRVGVLYEQYF. Full variable domain (rest looked up from reference TRBV5-1 and TRBJ2-7): KAGVTQTPRYLIKTRGQQVTLSCSPISGHRSVSWYQQTPGQGLQFLFEYFSETQRNKGNFPGRFSGRQFSNSRSEMNVSTLELGDSALYLCASSLRVGVLYEQYFGPGTRLTVT.

The chain has TRBV2 and TRBJ2-1; TRBD1 might be the D (8 bases). There are 12 residues in the CDR3. Germline V CDR1 and CDR2: SNHLY, FYNNEI. Trimming shortened V by 7 bases and J by 7 bases, and 11 bases separated the two germline ends. CDR3 loop: CASNRGGNEQFF. In nucleotides, the CDR3 is TGTGCCAGCAACAGGGGGGGTAATGAGCAGTTCTTC.

This chain connects TRBV5-1 to TRBJ2-3, with 8 bases lining up with TRBD2. After removal of 4 bases from V and 0 bases from J, the junction contained 10 bases not matched to a gene. CDR1 and CDR2 from the germline V gene are SGHRS and YFSETQ. The CDR3 contains 17 residues. In DNA form, the CDR3 reads TGCGCCAGCAGCGCGCGGGGGGATACAGGGAGCACAGATACGCAGTATTTT. Translated, it gives CASSARGDTGSTDTQYF.

V and J are TRBV5-5 and TRBJ2-6; D is undetermined. Germline CDR1 and CDR2: SGHKS and YYEKEE (reference sequence). Deletions cut 1 base from V and 0 bases from J, with 5 bases between. The CDR3 totals 15 residues. The DNA of the CDR3 is TGTGCCAGCAGCTTGCCCTTCTCTGGGGCCAACGTCCTGACTTTC. As protein: CASSLPFSGANVLTF.

The chain links TRBV19 to TRBJ2-2; maybe TRBD1 (6 bases). The CDR3 totals 14 residues. Trimming took off 10 bases at V and 3 bases at J, with 15 bases between the two ends. Per the germline V gene, CDR1 is LNHDA and CDR2 is SQIVND (reference sequence). The CDR3 DNA follows: TGTGCCACACACCGAGCAGGGGACACCGGGGAGCTGTTTTTT. Protein product: CATHRAGDTGELFF. The variable domain in full, with the rest retrieved from reference TRBV19 and TRBJ2-2, is DGGITQSPKYLFRKEGQNVTLSCEQNLNHDAMYWYRQDPGQGLRLIYYSQIVNDFQKGDIAEGYSVSREKKESFPLTVTSAQKNPTAFYLCATHRAGDTGELFFGEGSRLTVL.

The CDR3 bases are TGTGCCAGCAGCTTGGAGCTGGACAGGGTTCACACCGGGGAGCTGTTTTTT. It encodes CASSLELDRVHTGELFF. The J gene is TRBJ2-2, the V gene TRBV5-4, with 8 bases that match TRBD1. Germline-derived CDR1 and CDR2 are SGHNT and YYREEE (reference sequence). After removal of 0 bases from V and 3 bases from J, the junction contained 7 bases not matched to a gene. The CDR3 extends over 17 amino acids.

This chain joins TRBV5-1 and TRBJ2-1; TRBD2 might be the D (6 bases). Trimming took off 0 bases at V and 2 bases at J, with 12 bases between the two ends. Germline V gene lookup returns CDR1 SGHRS and CDR2 YFSETQ. The CDR3 contains 16 residues. This CDR3 reads CASSLALASPYNEQFF. The CDR3 bases are TGCGCCAGCAGCTTGGCCCTAGCGTCCCCCTACAATGAGCAGTTCTTC.

The table lists this clone with a few counts. CDR3 protein: CASSLKSGAGPYNEQFF. CDR3 DNA: TGTGCCAGCAGCTTAAAAAGTGGGGCAGGCCCGTACAATGAGCAGTTCTTC. The chain couples TRBV7-6 to TRBJ2-1, with D perhaps TRBD1 (5 bases). Germline V CDR1 and CDR2: SGHVS, FNYEAQ. The germline V and J ends were trimmed by 2 bases and 4 bases, with 18 bases remaining between them. CDR3 size: 17 residues.

The sample holds a few counts of this clone. The chain carries TRBV14 and TRBJ2-1, with 8 bases that match TRBD1. After removal of 4 bases from V and 4 bases from J, the junction contained 3 bases not matched to a gene. Germline values: CDR1 SGHDN, CDR2 FVKESK. This CDR3 is built from 14 residues. CDR3 sequence (DNA): TGTGCCAGCAGCCCAGGACAGGGTTACAATGAGCAGTTCTTC. It is translated as CASSPGQGYNEQFF.

The chain employs TRBV11-2 and TRBJ2-4, with 8 positions matching TRBD2. This CDR3 has 16 residues. The germline V gene encodes CDR1 SGHAT and CDR2 FQNNGV. Trimming removed 3 bases from V and 5 bases from J; junction bases left unmatched: 9. CDR3: CASSFLPAGGQNIQYF. In nucleotides, the CDR3 is TGTGCCAGCAGCTTCCTTCCCGCGGGGGGCCAAAACATTCAGTACTTC.

The rearrangement joins TRBV7-9 to TRBJ2-1; D not resolved. The V gene lost 5 bases and the J gene lost 5 bases, with 4 bases spanning the gap. Germline CDR1 SEHNR, CDR2 FQNEAQ (reference sequence). The CDR3 loop spans 11 amino acids. CDR3 bases: TGTGCCAGCAGCCGCGACAATGAGCAGTTCTTC. It is translated as CASSRDNEQFF.

The chain is built from TRBV29-1 and TRBJ2-1; 8 bases are a match to TRBD1. Germline CDR1 is SQVTM and CDR2 is ANQGSEA. V dropped 0 bases and J dropped 15; count of bases not matched to a gene: 4. The CDR3 loop spans 11 amino acids. CDR3 loop: CSVEDRTGRFF. In DNA form, the CDR3 reads TGCAGCGTTGAAGACCGGACAGGGAGGTTCTTC.

CDR3 region: CASSQGRNTDTQYF. The CDR3 region has the DNA TGTGCCAGCAGCCAAGGGCGGAACACAGATACGCAGTATTTT. The V and J genes are TRBV3-1 (or the pseudogene TRBV3-2) and TRBJ2-3, with unresolved D. Germline values: CDR1 LGHDT, CDR2 YNNKEL (reference sequence). V dropped 1 base and J dropped 2 bases, with 7 bases sitting between them. The CDR3 consists of 14 residues.

The V gene is TRBV6-4, the J gene TRBJ1-5; 7 nucleotides line up with TRBD1. The CDR3 totals 17 residues. After removal of 8 bases from V and 10 bases from J, the junction contained 23 bases not matched to a gene. Per germline, CDR1 MRHNA and CDR2 SNTAGT. The CDR3 sequence: CASGPPTTGPRGLPQHF. In DNA form, the CDR3 reads TGTGCCAGCGGTCCCCCAACGACAGGGCCCAGGGGGTTACCCCAGCATTTT.

This clone was observed a few times. This chain joins TRBV7-6 and TRBJ2-5, with TRBD1 matching 7 bases. CDR1 is SGHVS, CDR2 FNYEAQ, per germline. The CDR3 is made up of 13 amino acids. V lost 1 base, J lost 4 bases, and 0 bases stayed unmatched. The CDR3 DNA sequence: TGTGCCAGCAGCTTAGGGACAGGAGAGACCCAGTACTTC. As protein: CASSLGTGETQYF.

The CDR3 DNA follows: TGCGCCAGCAGCTTGGGAACGGGTGGAGAGACCCAGTACTTC. As protein: CASSLGTGGETQYF. The V and J genes are TRBV5-1 and TRBJ2-5; D gene uncertain. The V gene lost 0 bases and the J gene lost 4 bases, with 10 bases spanning the gap. Germline CDR1 SGHRS, CDR2 YFSETQ. This CDR3 has 14 amino acids.

V gene TRBV29-1 combines with J gene TRBJ2-3; 7 bases align to TRBD1. CDR1 and CDR2 from the germline V gene are SQVTM and ANQGSEA. The CDR3 is made up of 15 amino acids. Unmatched junction bases numbered 6, after V lost 3 bases and J lost 0 bases. CDR3 protein: CSVDLETGSTDTQYF. CDR3 bases: TGCAGCGTTGATTTGGAGACAGGGAGCACAGATACGCAGTATTTT.

This chain connects TRBV4-1 to TRBJ1-1; D not resolved. The CDR3 runs to 13 residues. CDR1 and CDR2 (germline): MGHRA, YSYEKL. Trimming cost V 6 bases and J 6 bases, with 14 bases left between them. CDR3 bases: TGCGCCAGCAGTCTCGTGACTATCTCTGAAGCTTTCTTT. This encodes CASSLVTISEAFF.

This clone was counted only a few times. The chain has TRBV19 and TRBJ2-7; D possibly corresponds to TRBD1 (6 bases). This CDR3 region has 13 residues. Trimming left V 7 bases short and J 6 bases short, with 16 bases between. CDR1 is LNHDA and CDR2 is SQIVND in the germline V gene (reference sequence). The CDR3 DNA reads TGTGCCAGTACCAGTACAGGGTGGGGCGAGCAGTACTTC. Amino acids: CASTSTGWGEQYF.

This chain links TRBV5-1 with TRBJ2-7, with D tentatively TRBD1 (5 bases). CDR1 is SGHRS and CDR2 is YFSETQ in the germline V gene. V lost 5 bases to trimming and J lost 5 bases, with 14 bases between them. The CDR3 totals 13 residues. The CDR3 sequence is CASSSAGNNEQYF. As DNA, the CDR3 is TGCGCCAGCAGTTCGGCAGGGAACAACGAGCAGTACTTC. The full variable domain, completed using reference TRBV5-1 and TRBJ2-7, is KAGVTQTPRYLIKTRGQQVTLSCSPISGHRSVSWYQQTPGQGLQFLFEYFSETQRNKGNFPGRFSGRQFSNSRSEMNVSTLELGDSALYLCASSSAGNNEQYFGPGTRLTVT.

The V gene is TRBV2, the J gene TRBJ2-5, with a tentative D call TRBD2 (7 bases). Germline V lookup: CDR1 SNHLY, CDR2 FYNNEI. Between the trimmed V and J ends, which lost 3 bases and 4 bases, there was a span of 15 bases. This CDR3 has 15 amino acids. Here the CDR3 DNA reads TGTGCCAGCAGTGAGGGGGGGCTCTCTTTAGAGACCCAGTACTTC. This gives the protein CASSEGGLSLETQYF.

This chain joins TRBV5-1 and TRBJ2-5, with D tentatively TRBD2 (5 bases). The germline gives CDR1 SGHRS, CDR2 YFSETQ. With 5 bases removed from V and 0 bases from J, the gap between germline ends came to 11 bases. This CDR3 spans 14 amino acids. The CDR3, as DNA: TGCGCCAGCAGTATCTCCGGGGACCAAGAGACCCAGTACTTC. Translation gives CASSISGDQETQYF.

The genes are TRBV5-1 and TRBJ2-1, with 9 bases identical to TRBD2. With 2 bases clipped from V and 8 bases from J, the junction kept 14 bases outside the gene matches. The CDR3 runs 17 residues. The germline gives CDR1 SGHRS, CDR2 YFSETQ. Here the CDR3 reads CASSFSGTSTYGDEQFF. CDR3 bases: TGCGCCAGCAGCTTTAGTGGGACTAGCACCTACGGGGATGAGCAGTTCTTC.

The CDR3 sequence is CASNPTSAPGETQYF. The CDR3 DNA reads as TGCGCCAGCAACCCAACTAGCGCTCCTGGAGAGACCCAGTACTTC. The chain couples TRBV5-1 to TRBJ2-5, with 7 bases fitting TRBD2. Germline V lookup: CDR1 SGHRS, CDR2 YFSETQ. With 6 bases clipped from V and 4 bases from J, the junction kept 12 bases outside the gene matches. CDR3 length equals 15 residues.

The chain carries TRBV20-1 and TRBJ2-7, with TRBD1 as a possible D gene (6 bases). CDR1 and CDR2 (germline): DFQATT, SNEGSKA (reference sequence). The CDR3 is 15 amino acids. V shed 3 bases and J shed 3 bases, with 18 bases lying between them. In DNA, the CDR3 is TGCAGTGCTAGTACCAGGGTCGAGACAGGCTACGAGCAGTACTTC. As protein: CSASTRVETGYEQYF.

This sequence joins TRBV19 and TRBJ2-1; D perhaps matches TRBD2 (6 bases). The germline V gene encodes CDR1 LNHDA and CDR2 SQIVND (reference sequence). Trimming pared 0 bases from V and 1 base from J, leaving 10 bases between. The CDR3 runs 16 residues. In DNA, the CDR3 is TGTGCCAGTAGTATAGATAAGGGGACTTCCTACAATGAGCAGTTCTTC. It yields the protein CASSIDKGTSYNEQFF.

The genes are TRBV11-2 and TRBJ2-1; the D gene is possibly TRBD2 (6 bases). CDR3 length equals 13 residues. Trimming shortened V by 1 base and J by 8 bases, and 9 bases separated the two germline ends. The V gene's germline CDR1 is SGHAT and CDR2 FQNNGV. CDR3 residues: CASSLGGRYEQFF. The CDR3 region has the DNA TGTGCCAGCAGCTTAGGAGGGAGGTATGAGCAGTTCTTC.

This clone was recorded only once. The chain has TRBV30 and TRBJ1-3; D gene unclear. V lost 2 bases and J 0 bases, leaving 11 bases between the germline ends. The germline gives CDR1 GTSNPN, CDR2 SVGIG (reference sequence). The CDR3 runs 15 residues. In DNA, the CDR3 is TGTGCCTGGAGTTTACCCGGGAACTCTGGAAACACCATATATTTT. This sequence encodes CAWSLPGNSGNTIYF. The whole variable domain, filled in from reference TRBV30 and TRBJ1-3, reads SQTIHQWPATLVQPVGSPLSLECTVEGTSNPNLYWYRQAAGRGLQLLFYSVGIGQISSEVPQNLSASRPQDRQFILSSKKLLLSDSGFYLCAWSLPGNSGNTIYFGEGSWLTVV.

The CDR3 coding sequence is TGTGCCAGCAGCGCCCGACAGGGGCGCAGAGAGCAGTACTTC. This encodes CASSARQGRREQYF. The chain uses TRBV5-6 and TRBJ2-7; 8 bases are a match to TRBD1. Losses at the gene ends were 4 bases for V and 7 bases for J; bases not matched to a gene: 10. The germline V gene encodes CDR1 SGHDT and CDR2 YYEEEE. CDR3 length equals 14 residues.

V is TRBV20-1 and J is TRBJ1-2, with TRBD1 as a possible D gene (5 bases). V dropped 0 bases and J dropped 6 bases, with 5 bases sitting between them. Per germline, CDR1 DFQATT and CDR2 SNEGSKA (reference sequence). The CDR3 length is 11 residues. The chain's CDR3 is CSARDRDGYTF. For the CDR3, the DNA is TGCAGTGCTAGAGACAGGGATGGCTACACCTTC.